This T cell receptor beta chain originates from a study of blood T cell repertoires in COVID-19. Study context: The United States, Italy and Spain supplied acute and convalescent COVID-19 samples. The cDNA or gDNA used as material had been derived from T cells, B-cell-depleted T cells, or PBMCs.

The V gene's germline CDR1 is LGHNT and CDR2 FRNRAP. Deletions cut 5 bases from V and 5 bases from J, with 7 bases between. The CDR3 totals 12 residues. This clone was seen a few times. In the authors' workflow: Amplification of reference gene primers was used by the study to estimate nucleated cell counts. Some clones are missing from TCRdb's copy, which holds only in-frame ones; the method was immunoSEQ multiplex PCR. D and trimming were read from the DNA, whereas the V and J calls and clone size are those reported in that table. The sample contains about 220,000 clones, roughly 84% of which appear only once.

Input material: peripheral blood. The rearrangement links TRBV12-5 to TRBJ1-5; D gene unclear. The sequence came from an older woman with acute or convalescent COVID-19. CDR3 coding DNA: TGTGCTAGTGGTCCTCGGGATCAGCCCCAGCATTTT. Amino acid sequence: CASGPRDQPQHF.